One sample yielded the 29 T cell receptor beta chains listed below, sequenced in a study of blood T cell repertoires in COVID-19. Method: immunoSEQ multiplex PCR; TCRdb's copy keeps in-frame clones and lacks some. The profile covers around 330,000 clones, with roughly nine tenths appearing a single time and about 2.4% taken by the ten largest. Material for sequencing was PBMCs or T cells enriched from blood (not recorded which). These receptor sequences come from a man aged 55 to 69 who had recovered from COVID-19.

The chain recombines TRBV6-5 with TRBJ1-2; 8 positions match TRBD1. Germline lookup yields CDR1 MNHEY and CDR2 SVGAGI. This CDR3 is built from 15 residues. V trimming: 11 bases; J trimming: 3 bases; junction bases outside the gene matches: 14. CDR3 nucleotide sequence: TGTGCCTCTGCCGGCAGGGGGCGATTGGACTATGGCTACACCTTC. This encodes CASAGRGRLDYGYTF.

This clone was recorded only once. The rearrangement joins TRBV12-3 or TRBV12-4 to TRBJ2-7, with 10 positions matching TRBD2. Trimming at V came to 8 bases and at J to 6 bases, leaving 7 bases not matched to a gene. The length of the CDR3 is 13 residues. The CDR3 DNA sequence: TGTGCCAGCGGTGCTAGCGGGGGACGCGAGCAGTACTTC. Its protein is CASGASGGREQYF.

J is TRBJ1-5 and V is TRBV7-8, with 9 bases identical to TRBD1. The length of the CDR3 is 15 residues. V dropped 5 bases and J dropped 5; count of bases not matched to a gene: 7. Germline assignment: CDR1 SGHVS and CDR2 FQNEAQ. As DNA, the CDR3 is TGTGCCAGCAGCACCTACAGGGGGCGAGATCAGCCCCAGCATTTT. Translating gives CASSTYRGRDQPQHF.

The chain employs TRBV9 and TRBJ2-7; 9 bases align to TRBD1. Per germline, CDR1 SGDLS and CDR2 YYNGEE. V trimming: 4 bases; J trimming: 6 bases; junction bases outside the gene matches: 14. This CDR3 contains 16 residues. DNA for the CDR3: TGTGCCAGCAGCTCGTGTCCAGGGACAGGGTTTTGCGAGCAGTACTTC. This gives the protein CASSSCPGTGFCEQYF. Together with reference TRBV9 and TRBJ2-7, the CDR3 gives the full variable domain: DSGVTQTPKHLITATGQRVTLRCSPRSGDLSVYWYQQSLDQGLQFLIQYYNGEERAKGNILERFSAQQFPDLHSELNLSSLELGDSALYFCASSSCPGTGFCEQYFGPGTRLTVT.

V usage is TRBV11-3 and J usage is TRBJ2-1, with 7 bases lining up with TRBD2. CDR1 and CDR2 (germline): SGHNT, YENEEA. V shed 5 bases, J shed 7 bases, and the junction held 8 bases outside the gene matches. This CDR3 has 14 amino acids. The CDR3 region has the DNA TGTGCCAGCAGCCCGGCGGGAGCCCCAAATGAGCAGTTCTTC. This sequence encodes CASSPAGAPNEQFF.

The chain recombines TRBV4-2 with TRBJ1-4, with a possible D match to TRBD1 (5 bases). The CDR3 sequence is 16 residues long. V was cut by 0 bases and J by 7 bases, with 15 bases left in between. The germline V gene encodes CDR1 LGHNA and CDR2 YNFKEQ. The CDR3 DNA is TGTGCCAGCAGCCAAGATTTTGGCAGGGTTGGTGAAAAACTGTTTTTT. Translating it yields CASSQDFGRVGEKLFF.

This chain uses TRBV27 with TRBJ2-7, with 11 bases fitting TRBD1. Unmatched junction bases numbered 7, after V lost 0 bases and J lost 3 bases. The CDR3 contains 17 residues. In germline, CDR1 is MNHEY, CDR2 SMNVEV (reference sequence). The CDR3 protein is CASSLSRSGTGGYEQYF. The CDR3 DNA follows: TGTGCCAGCAGTTTATCGAGGTCCGGGACAGGGGGCTACGAGCAGTACTTC.

As for this clone: At one boundary the junction diverges from the germline segment, which might be a read error. The rearrangement uses TRBV5-8 and TRBJ1-2; possibly TRBD1 for D (6 bases). The CDR3 covers 11 residues. The V gene's germline CDR1 is SGHTS and CDR2 YDEGEE. The CDR3 DNA follows: TGTGCCAGCAGGCCAGGGGTTAGCTACATCTTC. Encoded protein: CASRPGVSYIF. Looking up the rest from reference TRBV5-8 and TRBJ1-2 gives the full variable domain: EAGVTQSPTHLIKTRGQQATLRCSPISGHTSVYWYQQALGLGLQFLLWYDEGEERNRGNFPPRFSGRQFPNYSSELNVNALELEDSALYLCASRPGVSYIFGSGTRLTVV.

The rearrangement uses TRBV29-1 and TRBJ1-1; 10 nucleotides match TRBD1. The V segment lost 2 bases and the J segment 10 bases; nucleotides outside the gene matches: 7. CDR1 is SQVTM and CDR2 is ANQGSEA in the germline V gene. The CDR3 spans 13 residues. The CDR3 region is CSVEKGTGVRAFF. For the CDR3, the DNA is TGCAGCGTTGAAAAGGGGACAGGGGTTAGAGCTTTCTTT. Full variable domain (outside the CDR3, taken from reference TRBV29-1 and TRBJ1-1): SAVISQKPSRDICQRGTSLTIQCQVDSQVTMMFWYRQQPGQSLTLIATANQGSEATYESGFVIDKFPISRPNLTFSTLTVSNMSPEDSSIYLCSVEKGTGVRAFFGQGTRLTVV.

The chain couples TRBV7-3 to TRBJ2-1; perhaps TRBD1 as D (5 bases). Germline CDR1 reads SGHTA; CDR2 reads FQGTGA. The CDR3 loop spans 14 amino acids. V lost 5 bases to trimming and J lost 5 bases, with 13 bases between them. The CDR3 sequence: CASSGARQDNEQFF. Written as DNA, the CDR3 is TGTGCCAGCAGCGGGGCCCGGCAGGACAATGAGCAGTTCTTC. The full variable domain, completed using reference TRBV7-3 and TRBJ2-1, is GAGVSQTPSNKVTEKGKYVELRCDPISGHTALYWYRQSLGQGPEFLIYFQGTGAADDSGLPNDRFFAVRPEGSVSTLKIQRTERGDSAVYLCASSGARQDNEQFFGPGTRLTVL.

V is TRBV7-9 and J is TRBJ1-2, with D maybe TRBD1 (6 bases). Germline-derived CDR1 and CDR2 are SEHNR and FQNEAQ (reference sequence). The CDR3 sequence is 12 residues long. Trimming took off 9 bases at V and 6 bases at J, with 14 bases between the two ends. The CDR3: CASTQGRNGYTF. The CDR3 DNA sequence: TGTGCCAGTACACAGGGTAGGAATGGCTACACCTTC.

The V gene is TRBV5-4, the J gene TRBJ2-2; perhaps TRBD2 as D (6 bases). The V and J ends lost 0 bases and 6 bases respectively, with 9 bases between them. The length of the CDR3 is 14 residues. The germline CDR1 and CDR2 sequences are SGHNT and YYREEE (reference sequence). The CDR3 sequence: CASSLATSSGELFF. CDR3 sequence (DNA): TGTGCCAGCAGCTTGGCAACTAGCTCCGGGGAGCTGTTTTTT.

This clone was seen repeatedly, ten times or more. The V call is TRBV3-1 (or the pseudogene TRBV3-2), the J call TRBJ2-1; D is unclear. Germline CDR1 and CDR2: LGHDT and YNNKEL (reference sequence). V lost 3 bases and J lost 5, with 14 bases in between. The CDR3 is 15 residues long. The CDR3 is CASSQVSGRNNEQFF. The DNA of the CDR3 is TGTGCCAGCAGCCAGGTATCGGGTCGGAACAATGAGCAGTTCTTC.

This clone was seen once. The chain carries TRBV4-1 and TRBJ2-3, with TRBD2 matching 10 bases. There are 15 residues in the CDR3. V lost 4 bases, J lost 6 bases, and 7 bases stayed unmatched. Germline CDR1 reads MGHRA; CDR2 reads YSYEKL. The CDR3 protein is CASSLLGLATDTQYF. The DNA for the CDR3 is TGCGCCAGCAGCCTCCTGGGACTAGCGACGGATACGCAGTATTTT.

V and J are TRBV7-8 and TRBJ2-3, with 8 nucleotides matching TRBD1. CDR3 length equals 18 residues. Germline CDR1 and CDR2: SGHVS and FQNEAQ. Losses at the gene ends were 2 bases for V and 4 bases for J; bases not matched to a gene: 14. The chain's CDR3 is CASSLRRTGILGPDTQYF. CDR3 nucleotides: TGTGCCAGCAGCTTAAGGAGGACAGGGATTTTGGGCCCAGATACGCAGTATTTT.

The V gene is TRBV6-1, the J gene TRBJ2-2, with TRBD1 identical over 8 bases. Germline loops: CDR1 MNHNS, CDR2 SASEGT. V was clipped by 5 bases and J by 0 bases; unmatched bases: 5. The CDR3 consists of 16 residues. In DNA, the CDR3 is TGTGCCAGCAGTAAAGACAGGGGCGCGAACACCGGGGAGCTGTTTTTT. It is translated as CASSKDRGANTGELFF.

J is TRBJ2-7 and V is TRBV24-1; 9 bases map to TRBD2. The germline CDR1 and CDR2 sequences are KGHDR and SFDVKD. With 2 bases clipped from V and 1 base from J, the junction kept 2 bases outside the gene matches. The CDR3 totals 15 residues. The CDR3 DNA is TGTGCCACCAGTGATTCTACTAGCGGGTCCTACGAGCAGTACTTC. Its protein is CATSDSTSGSYEQYF.

The rearrangement uses TRBV19 and TRBJ2-3; D gene unclear. Germline CDR1 and CDR2: LNHDA and SQIVND (reference sequence). V gave up 2 bases and J gave up 0 bases, with 9 bases separating them. The CDR3 contains 15 residues. This CDR3 reads CASSIRSSSTDTQYF. CDR3 sequence (DNA): TGTGCCAGTAGTATAAGGAGCTCCAGCACAGATACGCAGTATTTT.

V is TRBV27 and J is TRBJ2-7, with a weak D call TRBD2 (6 bases). V lost 5 bases, J lost 7 bases, and 21 bases lay in between. This CDR3 is 15 amino acids long. Germline assignment: CDR1 MNHEY and CDR2 SMNVEV (reference sequence). The CDR3 nucleotides read TGTGCCAGCAGTAAGGCCGGGAGCAGGTCTGGGGAGCAGTACTTC. Translated: CASSKAGSRSGEQYF.

The gene calls are TRBV7-9 and TRBJ1-2, with D possibly matching TRBD1 (5 bases). V gave up 4 bases and J gave up 6 bases, with 12 bases separating them. Germline-derived CDR1 and CDR2 are SEHNR and FQNEAQ (reference sequence). CDR3 length equals 13 residues. The chain's CDR3 is CASSSGQGDGYTF. CDR3 bases: TGTGCCAGCAGCTCAGGGCAGGGCGATGGCTACACCTTC.

The chain has TRBV10-3 and TRBJ2-7; possible D gene TRBD1, 5 bases. CDR3 length: 16 residues. Trimming shortened V by 6 bases and J by 2 bases, and 20 bases separated the two germline ends. Germline-derived CDR1 and CDR2 are ENHRY and SYGVKD. This CDR3 reads CAISAPRPGQTYEQYF. The CDR3 DNA reads as TGTGCCATCAGCGCCCCCCGCCCAGGGCAGACCTACGAGCAGTACTTC.

The chain has TRBV5-8 and TRBJ1-1; weak D call: TRBD1 (5 bases). Germline loops: CDR1 SGHTS, CDR2 YDEGEE. Deletions cut 2 bases from V and 3 bases from J, with 11 bases between. The CDR3 is 14 amino acids. CDR3 in DNA: TGTGCCAGCAGCTTTGGTCAGGGATACACTGAAGCTTTCTTT. Translation: CASSFGQGYTEAFF.

The chain links TRBV20-1 to TRBJ2-1, with TRBD2 identical over 8 bases. The germline gives CDR1 DFQATT, CDR2 SNEGSKA (reference sequence). The CDR3 has 15 residues. V shed 3 bases, J shed 6 bases, and the junction held 10 bases outside the gene matches. CDR3 residues: CSASSGTRTGNEQFF. In DNA, the CDR3 is TGCAGTGCTAGTAGCGGGACTAGAACCGGCAATGAGCAGTTCTTC.

This chain uses TRBV6-5 with TRBJ1-1; 7 bases map to TRBD1. With V trimmed by 6 bases and J by 6 bases, 10 bases remained unmatched. CDR3 length: 14 residues. Germline V lookup: CDR1 MNHEY, CDR2 SVGAGI. The CDR3 is CASSLNRGIPEAFF. The CDR3, as DNA: TGTGCCAGCAGCCTTAACAGGGGAATCCCTGAAGCTTTCTTT.

The chain has TRBV9 and TRBJ2-1; 8 bases match TRBD2. After removal of 0 bases from V and 4 bases from J, the junction contained 3 bases not matched to a gene. Germline values: CDR1 SGDLS, CDR2 YYNGEE. The CDR3 has 15 residues. This CDR3 is CASSVEIAGYNEQFF. CDR3 sequence (DNA): TGTGCCAGCAGCGTAGAGATAGCGGGATACAATGAGCAGTTCTTC.

The V gene is TRBV12-3 or TRBV12-4, the J gene TRBJ2-7; unclear D gene. V lost 5 bases, J lost 1 base, and 6 bases lay in between. CDR3 length: 12 residues. CDR3 nucleotide sequence: TGTGCCAGCAGTACCGGGTCCTACGAGCAGTACTTC. It encodes CASSTGSYEQYF.

V usage is TRBV30 and J usage is TRBJ2-3, with TRBD2 matching 10 bases. The CDR3 runs to 20 residues. The J segment lost 0 bases and the V segment lost 2 bases, leaving 17 bases of the junction unmatched. The germline gives CDR1 GTSNPN, CDR2 SVGIG (reference sequence). CDR3 sequence reads: CAWSRWGLAGEQTSTDTQYF. For the CDR3, the DNA is TGTGCCTGGAGTAGGTGGGGTCTAGCGGGGGAGCAGACTAGCACAGATACGCAGTATTTT.

The rearrangement links TRBV4-1 to TRBJ1-5; a possible D gene is TRBD1 (5 bases). Trimming left V 1 base short and J 0 bases short, with 7 bases between. The germline CDR1 and CDR2 sequences are MGHRA and YSYEKL. This CDR3 is 15 amino acids long. CDR3 residues: CASSQVQDSNQPQHF. DNA of the CDR3: TGCGCCAGCAGCCAAGTACAGGATAGCAATCAGCCCCAGCATTTT.

In this sample, this clone turned up once. V gene TRBV24-1 combines with J gene TRBJ2-3, with D possibly matching TRBD2 (6 bases). CDR1 is KGHDR and CDR2 is SFDVKD in the germline V gene. V was shortened by 0 bases and J by 0 bases, with 9 bases between the two germline ends. CDR3 length equals 16 residues. The CDR3 nucleotides are TGTGCCACCAGTGATTTGAGCCGGGAGAGCACAGATACGCAGTATTTT. This sequence encodes CATSDLSRESTDTQYF.